This T cell receptor beta chain is drawn from a study of T cell responses to AZD1222 COVID-19 vaccine. The study, taken as a whole, reports: Clonal diversity may have been underestimated in mostly white British donors. Unmutated variant regions are reportedly the target of nearly half of TCRs that are spike-specific. Vaccine-associated CD4 TCRs spanned spike, dominant at 160-218 and 743-854. Baseline testing showed seropositivity in only six AZD1222 recipients.

Repertoires were generated with immunoSEQ multiplex PCR, while TCRdb's copy carries only in-frame clones and drops some. The data contain under 200,000 clones, approximately 90% of them seen just once; the ten biggest clones take up 3.6%. This clone was recorded only once. Its antigen is still unknown. This receptor was obtained from an adult who received the MenACWY meningococcal vaccine as a control. The material was peripheral blood, obtained 28 days after the second dose of the MenACWY control vaccine.

CDR3 DNA sequence: TGTGCCAGCAGCTTAATCGCCCAAGAGACCCAGTACTTC. Protein: CASSLIAQETQYF. The chain recombines TRBV7-9 with TRBJ2-5; D is uncertain. The V gene lost 2 bases and the J gene lost 1 base, with 5 bases spanning the gap. Germline assignment: CDR1 SEHNR and CDR2 FQNEAQ (reference sequence). This CDR3 spans 13 amino acids.